The 21 T cell receptor beta chains below come from one sample, sequenced in a study of vaccination and CD4 T cells after COVID-19. TCRdb passed the PCR reads through MiXCR, listing each CDR3 protein once. The table includes about 30,000 distinct CDR3 sequences, 45% to 50% detected once. Time point of the sample: late sampling 161 to 241 days after vaccination in a few convalescent patients. The sequencing here drew on CD4+ T cells from blood, taken about 7 months after SARS-CoV-2 vaccination. The receptors were sampled from a human donor who had recovered from COVID-19.

The sample holds one count of this clonotype. The genes are TRBV11-2 and TRBJ2-1, with 12 bases that match TRBD2. The junction had 4 bases not matched to a gene; V was cut back by 5 bases and J by 5 bases. The CDR3 covers 15 residues. Germline V gene lookup returns CDR1 SGHAT and CDR2 FQNNGV. CDR3 nucleotides: TGTGCCAGCAGCCCGGGACTAGCGGGTGACAATGAGCAGTTCTTC. It codes for CASSPGLAGDNEQFF.

This chain uses TRBV27 with TRBJ2-1; 13 bases are a match to TRBD2. CDR3 length: 13 residues. In germline, CDR1 is MNHEY, CDR2 SMNVEV (reference sequence). Losses at the gene ends were 8 bases for V and 9 bases for J; bases not matched to a gene: 4. The DNA of the CDR3 is TGTGCCAGCGGACTAGCGGGAGTTGGTGAGCAGTTCTTC. Encoded protein: CASGLAGVGEQFF.

This clonotype was counted a few times. The V call is TRBV20-1, the J call TRBJ2-2; the D is unclear. In germline, CDR1 is DFQATT, CDR2 SNEGSKA (reference sequence). Trimming shortened V by 0 bases and J by 2 bases, and 13 bases separated the two germline ends. This CDR3 has 16 amino acids. CDR3 in amino acids: CSARDLKGRNTGELFF. Written as DNA, the CDR3 is TGCAGTGCTAGAGATCTGAAAGGGCGAAACACCGGGGAGCTGTTTTTT.

This clonotype showed up just a few times. The chain is built from TRBV7-9 and TRBJ2-1; perhaps TRBD2 as D (6 bases). CDR1 is SEHNR and CDR2 is FQNEAQ in the germline V gene (reference sequence). The CDR3 is made up of 14 amino acids. Trimming removed 7 bases from V and 1 base from J, with 11 bases in between. This CDR3 reads CASIPRGSYNEQFF. The CDR3, as DNA: TGTGCCAGCATCCCGCGGGGATCCTACAATGAGCAGTTCTTC.

This chain joins TRBV5-4 and TRBJ2-1; D remains ambiguous. V lost 5 bases and J lost 15, with 33 bases in between. The germline V gene has CDR1 SGHNT and CDR2 YYREEE (reference sequence). The CDR3 totals 17 residues. The CDR3 sequence is CASSYTSTTGSRYVPFF. The CDR3 region has the DNA TGTGCCAGCAGTTATACCTCTACCACTGGCTCTCGTTACGTACCGTTCTTC.

This clonotype was seen only a few times. This chain joins TRBV27 and TRBJ2-5; 9 bases align to TRBD1. The CDR3 runs 15 residues. J gave up 5 bases and V 5 bases, and 9 bases lay outside the gene matches. Germline V gene sequence: CDR1 MNHEY, CDR2 SMNVEV (reference sequence). The CDR3 DNA follows: TGTGCCAGCAGTCCTCTGGGACAGGGTAGCGAGACCCAGTACTTC. Its protein product is CASSPLGQGSETQYF.

V and J are TRBV6-2 or TRBV6-3 and TRBJ2-3, with D uncertain. The CDR3 is made up of 15 amino acids. Per germline, CDR1 MNHEY and CDR2 SVGEGT. Trimming pared 2 bases from V and 4 bases from J, leaving 13 bases between. The CDR3 sequence is CASSYTPDRPDTQYF. The CDR3 nucleotides read TGTGCCAGCAGTTACACTCCAGACCGTCCAGATACGCAGTATTTT.

The chain links TRBV20-1 to TRBJ2-1, with 7 bases fitting TRBD1. The CDR3 runs to 14 residues. Germline V CDR1 and CDR2: DFQATT, SNEGSKA (reference sequence). Trimming took 5 bases from V and 7 from J; bases not matched to a gene: 11. CDR3 residues: CSAPLPRQGNEQFF. Written as DNA, the CDR3 is TGCAGTGCTCCCCTGCCACGACAGGGTAATGAGCAGTTCTTC.

This sequence joins TRBV28 and TRBJ2-3; 9 bases line up with TRBD1. The CDR3 length is 16 residues. Germline CDR1 is MDHEN and CDR2 is SYDVKM. The J segment lost 5 bases and the V segment lost 5 bases, leaving 11 bases of the junction unmatched. CDR3 sequence: CASSPTRTGEKDTQYF. CDR3 sequence (DNA): TGTGCCAGCAGTCCCACCCGGACAGGGGAGAAAGATACGCAGTATTTT.

This clonotype was found a few times. The chain is built from TRBV7-8 and TRBJ2-1; D not resolved. CDR3 length: 13 amino acids. Germline-derived CDR1 and CDR2 are SGHVS and FQNEAQ. V was cut by 8 bases and J by 2 bases, with 10 bases left in between. The DNA for the CDR3 is TGTGCCAGCGCCGGGTTAACCTACAATGAGCAGTTCTTC. This codes for CASAGLTYNEQFF.

J is TRBJ2-5 and V is TRBV20-1; TRBD2 matches 10 bases. CDR3 length: 13 amino acids. V gave up 1 base and J gave up 10 bases; unmatched junction bases: 6. CDR1 is DFQATT, CDR2 SNEGSKA, per germline (reference sequence). CDR3 residues: CSARVAGGNHQYF. For the CDR3, the DNA is TGCAGTGCTAGAGTAGCGGGGGGTAATCACCAGTACTTC.

The chain combines TRBV20-1 with TRBJ2-3; D ambiguous. V lost 3 bases and J lost 2, with 18 bases in between. Per the germline V gene, CDR1 is DFQATT and CDR2 is SNEGSKA (reference sequence). This CDR3 region has 16 residues. Here the CDR3 DNA reads TGCAGTGCTAGGGAGCGACTGTCAATTCACACAGATACGCAGTATTTT. Translation: CSARERLSIHTDTQYF.

The rearrangement joins TRBV20-1 to TRBJ2-7; D perhaps matches TRBD2 (7 bases). V lost 1 base and J 0 bases, leaving 10 bases between the germline ends. This CDR3 is 14 amino acids long. Germline V gives CDR1 DFQATT, CDR2 SNEGSKA (reference sequence). CDR3 DNA sequence: TGCAGTGCTAGAGTGGCGGGGGCCTCCTACGAGCAGTACTTC. Its protein product is CSARVAGASYEQYF.

This clonotype was counted between two and nine times. The chain couples TRBV4-1 to TRBJ2-1; possibly TRBD2 for D (6 bases). V lost 1 base and J lost 2, with 12 bases in between. This CDR3 comprises 16 residues. Germline assignment: CDR1 MGHRA and CDR2 YSYEKL. The CDR3 loop is CASSQAPGSTYNEQFF. The CDR3 coding sequence is TGCGCCAGCAGCCAAGCCCCCGGGAGCACCTACAATGAGCAGTTCTTC.

The chain has TRBV4-1 and TRBJ2-2, with 10 bases aligning to TRBD1. The junction had 5 bases not matched to a gene; V was cut back by 4 bases and J by 3 bases. The CDR3 totals 16 residues. The germline gives CDR1 MGHRA, CDR2 YSYEKL. The CDR3 nucleotides read TGCGCCAGCAGCCGGCGACAGGGGGCTGACACCGGGGAGCTGTTTTTT. It is translated as CASSRRQGADTGELFF.

This clonotype was observed a few times. The genes are TRBV7-2 and TRBJ2-7, with TRBD2 as a possible D gene (5 bases). Trimming stripped 5 bases from V and 3 bases from J, with 17 bases between. The CDR3 runs 15 residues. Germline loops: CDR1 SGHTA, CDR2 FQGNSA. For the CDR3, the DNA is TGTGCCAGCAGCCAAAAAGCCGACTATTACTACGAGCAGTACTTC. Its translation is CASSQKADYYYEQYF.

This clonotype was recorded once. The rearrangement links TRBV6-1 to TRBJ2-7; a weak D match, TRBD1 (6 bases). V gave up 6 bases and J gave up 8 bases, with 20 bases separating them. This CDR3 has 14 residues. Germline values: CDR1 MNHNS, CDR2 SASEGT. The CDR3 DNA reads TGTGCCAGCAGCCTGACAGGCGCGCGGACACAGCAGTACTTC. Translating gives CASSLTGARTQQYF.

A few counts support this clonotype. The chain links TRBV20-1 to TRBJ2-5; D perhaps matches TRBD1 (6 bases). CDR1 and CDR2 from the germline V gene are DFQATT and SNEGSKA (reference sequence). The CDR3 extends over 13 amino acids. Trimming left V 3 bases short and J 2 bases short, with 10 bases between. In DNA, the CDR3 is TGCAGTGCTAGGCAGGGGTCACAAGAGACCCAGTACTTC. Translating it yields CSARQGSQETQYF.

J is TRBJ1-5 and V is TRBV6-1, with TRBD1 as a possible D gene (6 bases). The CDR3 has 16 residues. Germline-derived CDR1 and CDR2 are MNHNS and SASEGT. The V end lost 5 bases, the J end lost 3 bases, and 17 bases lay between the germline ends. The CDR3 sequence is CASSRLSDRYNQPQHF. DNA for the CDR3: TGTGCCAGCAGTCGCTTATCAGACAGGTACAATCAGCCCCAGCATTTT.

The V gene is TRBV6-1, the J gene TRBJ1-5; 7 bases match TRBD1. The CDR3 is 17 amino acids. The germline V gene encodes CDR1 MNHNS and CDR2 SASEGT. The ends lost 3 bases at V and 7 bases at J; junction bases unmatched: 15. The CDR3 is CASSEHPDRDVGQPQHF. In DNA form, the CDR3 reads TGTGCCAGCAGTGAGCATCCCGACAGGGATGTGGGGCAGCCCCAGCATTTT.

The V gene is TRBV29-1, the J gene TRBJ2-5; 10 bases align to TRBD1. CDR1 and CDR2 (germline): SQVTM, ANQGSEA. The junction had 6 bases not matched to a gene; V was cut back by 5 bases and J by 3 bases. The CDR3 has 14 residues. Here the CDR3 DNA reads TGCAGCGTTTCACCGACAGGGGGCGAAGAGACCCAGTACTTC. Encoded protein: CSVSPTGGEETQYF.